The 2 T cell receptor beta chains reported below all come from one sample, sequenced in a study of sequential checkpoint blockade in melanoma. Libraries were prepared by immunoSEQ multiplex PCR; TCRdb keeps only in-frame clonotypes and omits some of them. The table includes fewer than 50,000 clones, about 88% detected once. Regarding treatment: randomized to nivolumab then ipilimumab (arm A) or the reverse (arm B). The sample here was CD8+ T cells sorted from blood (inferred from file names), taken from a patient given nivolumab and ipilimumab in sequence. All receptors derive from a human donor with melanoma.

The rearrangement joins TRBV7-3 to TRBJ2-7, with TRBD2 identical over 8 bases. This CDR3 region has 14 residues. The J segment lost 4 bases and the V segment lost 5 bases, leaving 7 bases of the junction unmatched. The germline gives CDR1 SGHTA, CDR2 FQGTGA. Written as DNA, the CDR3 is TGTGCCAGCAGCGAGTCGGGAGGGGGATACGAGCAGTACTTC. It is translated as CASSESGGGYEQYF.

In DNA, the CDR3 is TGCGCCAGCAGCACAGATATAAACTATGGCTACACCTTC. Protein: CASSTDINYGYTF. The gene calls are TRBV5-1 and TRBJ1-2, with no clear D. The CDR3 sequence is 13 residues long. The V end lost 4 bases, the J end lost 2 bases, and 9 bases lay between the germline ends. Germline V lookup: CDR1 SGHRS, CDR2 YFSETQ.